The TCR beta chain described here comes from a study of blood T cell repertoires in COVID-19. Study at large: COVID-19 samples from acute and convalescent phases originated in the United States, Italy and Spain. In each case, the material was cDNA or gDNA derived from T cells, B-cell-depleted T cells, or PBMCs.

V was shortened by 5 bases and J by 5 bases, with 22 bases between the two germline ends. This CDR3 has 17 residues. Looked up from germline, CDR1 is LNHDA and CDR2 is SQIVND (reference sequence). Authors' methods: Reference gene primer amplification gave estimated nucleated cell counts. Data came from immunoSEQ multiplex PCR; TCRdb stores just in-frame clones and leaves some out. That table supplies the V and J calls and clone size; D and trimming were determined from the DNA. Here the sample spans tens of thousands of clones, roughly 70% being singletons. This sequence originates from a woman between 45 and 60 years old with active or convalescent COVID-19. What was sequenced was peripheral blood. The chain carries TRBV19 and TRBJ2-1, with D perhaps TRBD1 (6 bases). The CDR3 region is CASSHGTTPKGHNEQFF. CDR3 nucleotides: TGTGCCAGTAGTCACGGGACAACTCCCAAGGGCCACAATGAGCAGTTCTTC.